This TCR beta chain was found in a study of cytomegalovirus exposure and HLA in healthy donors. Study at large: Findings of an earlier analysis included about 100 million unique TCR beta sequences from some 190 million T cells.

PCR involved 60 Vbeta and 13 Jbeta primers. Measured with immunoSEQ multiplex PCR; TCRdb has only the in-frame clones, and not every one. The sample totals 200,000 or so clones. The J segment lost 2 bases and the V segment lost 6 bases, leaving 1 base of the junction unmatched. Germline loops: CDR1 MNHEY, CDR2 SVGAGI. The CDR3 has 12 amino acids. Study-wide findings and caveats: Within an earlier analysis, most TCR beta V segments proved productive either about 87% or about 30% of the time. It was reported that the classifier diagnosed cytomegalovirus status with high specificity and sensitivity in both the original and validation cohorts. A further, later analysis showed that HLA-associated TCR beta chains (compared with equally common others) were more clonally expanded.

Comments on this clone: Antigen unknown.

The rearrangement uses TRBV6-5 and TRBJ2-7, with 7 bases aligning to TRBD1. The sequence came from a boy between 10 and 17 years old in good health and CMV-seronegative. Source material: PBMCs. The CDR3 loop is CASSQGAYEQYF. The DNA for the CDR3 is TGTGCCAGCAGCCAGGGGGCCTACGAGCAGTACTTC.